These 27 T cell receptor beta chains share one sample of origin, sequenced in a study of regulatory T cells in long-lasting Graves disease. Noted time point: newly diagnosed GD, antithyroid drugs for less than 3 months. The TCR library was made from RNA extracted from PBMCs. TCR beta libraries were built with iRepertoire HTBI primers and Arm-PCR of CDR3 regions. TCRdb reprocessed the multiplex PCR reads via MiXCR and lists one record per CDR3 protein. The sample holds 550,000 to 700,000 distinct CDR3 sequences, 15% to 20% seen once. The same specimen was also included in a second study, on T cells in Graves' hyperthyroidism and ophthalmopathy.

The input for sequencing was peripheral blood mononuclear cells (PBMCs), taken at new diagnosis, from a patient treated with antithyroid drugs. The origin of the receptors is a man younger than 35 with Graves disease.

This clonotype came up many times. The chain recombines TRBV27 with TRBJ1-1; D call uncertain. The V end was cut by 6 bases, the J end by 0 bases, with 17 bases between. Germline V lookup: CDR1 MNHEY, CDR2 SMNVEV (reference sequence). The CDR3 spans 16 residues. The CDR3 loop is CASRPLMKNMNTEAFF. The CDR3 DNA is TGTGCCAGCAGGCCTCTTATGAAAAACATGAACACTGAAGCTTTCTTT.

This clonotype appeared once. The chain uses TRBV2 and TRBJ2-2, with 11 bases matching TRBD2. The germline V gene has CDR1 SNHLY and CDR2 FYNNEI. The CDR3 is made up of 14 amino acids. Trimming at V came to 2 bases and at J to 8 bases, leaving 1 base not matched to a gene. The CDR3 is CASSETSGSGELFF. CDR3 nucleotides: TGTGCCAGCAGTGAAACTAGCGGGAGTGGGGAGCTGTTTTTT.

The chain recombines TRBV6-2 or TRBV6-3 with TRBJ1-2; D might be TRBD1 (5 bases). Trimming cost V 1 base and J 0 bases, with 15 bases left between them. Germline V gene lookup returns CDR1 MNHEY and CDR2 SVGEGT. This CDR3 has 17 amino acids. In DNA form, the CDR3 reads TGTGCCAGCAGTTACTGGGGGGAGGGATCTCCTAACTATGGCTACACCTTC. Encoded protein: CASSYWGEGSPNYGYTF.

Worth noting for this clonotype: It may be a read error: a sequence one base away is much more abundant. The chain has TRBV9 and TRBJ1-1, with D hard to call. The germline gives CDR1 SGDLS, CDR2 YYNGEE. The CDR3 sequence is 16 residues long. In DNA, the CDR3 is TGTGCCAACAGCGCCCTCGCGGGTTTGAGTAGTACTGAAGCTTTCTTT. Translation gives CANSALAGLSSTEAFF.

There are many counts of this clonotype. The rearrangement links TRBV10-3 to TRBJ2-7, with no clear D. The CDR3 is 14 residues long. V shed 0 bases and J shed 2 bases, with 8 bases lying between them. Germline V gives CDR1 ENHRY, CDR2 SYGVKD. The DNA of the CDR3 is TGTGCCATCAGTGAGTCGCAGGAAACCTACGAGCAGTACTTC. Translated, it gives CAISESQETYEQYF.

The CDR3 DNA follows: TGCGCCAGCGGGCTTCTCAGCGGGACTGCCGCCTACGAGCAGTACTTC. It specifies CASGLLSGTAAYEQYF. The V call is TRBV5-1, the J call TRBJ2-7, with 7 bases matching TRBD2. The CDR3 has 16 amino acids. Germline V lookup: CDR1 SGHRS, CDR2 YFSETQ. V trimming: 7 bases; J trimming: 2 bases; junction bases outside the gene matches: 15.

This clonotype has a count of ten or more. The chain carries TRBV5-1 and TRBJ1-2, with no clear D. The germline V gene encodes CDR1 SGHRS and CDR2 YFSETQ. There are 13 residues in the CDR3. The germline V and J ends were trimmed by 7 bases and 0 bases, with 10 bases remaining between them. Here the CDR3 DNA reads TGCGCCAGCGGGCCAGACGCTAACTATGGCTACACCTTC. It translates to CASGPDANYGYTF. Full variable domain (remainder filled in from reference TRBV5-1 and TRBJ1-2): KAGVTQTPRYLIKTRGQQVTLSCSPISGHRSVSWYQQTPGQGLQFLFEYFSETQRNKGNFPGRFSGRQFSNSRSEMNVSTLELGDSALYLCASGPDANYGYTFGSGTRLTVV.

The J gene is TRBJ2-1, the V gene TRBV10-3; 7 bases match TRBD2. V lost 4 bases to trimming and J lost 8 bases; unmatched junction nucleotides: 11. The CDR3 has 15 residues. CDR1 ENHRY and CDR2 SYGVKD come from the germline V gene. CDR3 bases: TGTGCCATCAGTGTCGGGACTACCCTCGGGGATGAGCAGTTCTTC. Protein: CAISVGTTLGDEQFF.

This clonotype was recorded at least ten times. The chain combines TRBV11-2 with TRBJ2-3; D possibly corresponds to TRBD2 (5 bases). The CDR3 runs to 15 residues. Germline values: CDR1 SGHAT, CDR2 FQNNGV. Trimming took 5 bases from V and 0 from J, leaving 12 bases between them. The CDR3 DNA follows: TGTGCCAGCAGCCGAGGGAATCCTAGCACAGATACGCAGTATTTT. Protein: CASSRGNPSTDTQYF.

The sample holds a few counts of this clonotype. The chain uses TRBV6-5 and TRBJ2-2, with a possible D match to TRBD2 (6 bases). V gave up 0 bases and J gave up 10 bases, with 15 bases separating them. This CDR3 is 15 amino acids long. In germline, CDR1 is MNHEY, CDR2 SVGAGI. The CDR3 nucleotides read TGTGCCAGCAGTTACTCGTCGGGACTCGCGGTGGAGCTGTTTTTT. Encoded protein: CASSYSSGLAVELFF.

As to this clonotype: With a much larger clone just one base away, this may be a read error. This CDR3 is CASSFGPPGYTF. CDR3 bases: TGTGCCAGCAGTTTTGGACCCCCTGGCTACACCTTC. The rearrangement links TRBV12-3 or TRBV12-4 to TRBJ1-2; the D is unclear. CDR3 length: 12 amino acids. V lost 3 bases to trimming and J lost 7 bases, with 9 bases between them.

This clonotype has only a few counts. The J gene is TRBJ1-1, the V gene TRBV20-1; D gene uncertain. V dropped 0 bases and J dropped 7 bases, with 15 bases sitting between them. The CDR3 totals 14 residues. Germline V CDR1 and CDR2: DFQATT, SNEGSKA (reference sequence). As DNA, the CDR3 is TGCAGTGCTAGAGATTCGGGAAGGAGACTTGAAGCTTTCTTT. Its translation is CSARDSGRRLEAFF.

Notes on this clonotype: Given a much more abundant clone one base away, this may be a read error. The V gene is TRBV5-6, the J gene TRBJ2-5, with TRBD2 identical over 12 bases. CDR3 length: 16 amino acids. Trimming at V came to 2 bases and at J to 4 bases, leaving 6 bases not matched to a gene. Per the germline V gene, CDR1 is SGHDT and CDR2 is YYEEEE. CDR3 in amino acids: CASSFRLAGEAETQYF. In DNA form, the CDR3 reads TGTGCCAGCAGCTTCAGACTAGCGGGAGAAGCAGAGACCCAGTACTTC.

The J gene is TRBJ1-1, the V gene TRBV12-3 or TRBV12-4; D remains ambiguous. V was pared by 3 bases and J by 2 bases, with 10 bases between. The CDR3 runs to 14 residues. The CDR3 is CASSFRQANTEAFF. CDR3 nucleotide sequence: TGTGCCAGCAGTTTCAGGCAGGCTAACACTGAAGCTTTCTTT.

This clonotype occurred many times. The genes are TRBV20-1 and TRBJ1-5, with unresolved D. V lost 1 base, J lost 5 bases, and 12 bases lay in between. There are 14 residues in the CDR3. Per germline, CDR1 DFQATT and CDR2 SNEGSKA (reference sequence). The DNA of the CDR3 is TGCAGTGCTAGAGGACCCCTACTCGATCAGCCCCAGCATTTT. This gives the protein CSARGPLLDQPQHF.

This clonotype appeared a few times. The rearrangement uses TRBV5-1 and TRBJ2-5; TRBD1 aligns across 7 bases. The germline gives CDR1 SGHRS, CDR2 YFSETQ. This CDR3 is 13 amino acids long. V shed 5 bases, J shed 4 bases, and the junction held 5 bases outside the gene matches. This CDR3 is CASRGTGVETQYF. CDR3 DNA sequence: TGCGCCAGCAGGGGTACAGGGGTAGAGACCCAGTACTTC.

The chain has TRBV9 and TRBJ2-6, with D unresolved. V shed 1 base and J shed 2 bases, with 4 bases lying between them. CDR1 and CDR2 (germline): SGDLS, YYNGEE. CDR3 length equals 14 residues. This CDR3 is CASSVLPGANVLTF. The DNA for the CDR3 is TGTGCCAGCAGCGTACTTCCTGGGGCCAACGTCCTGACTTTC.

This clonotype has ten or more counts. V and J are TRBV2 and TRBJ1-5; possibly TRBD1 for D (6 bases). V dropped 1 base and J dropped 6 bases, with 19 bases sitting between them. The length of the CDR3 is 17 residues. From germline, CDR1 is SNHLY and CDR2 FYNNEI. Written as DNA, the CDR3 is TGTGCCAGCAGTGAAGGGACCTTTCCAGGGGATAGTCAGCCCCAGCATTTT. Translated: CASSEGTFPGDSQPQHF.

In the case of this clonotype: Since a much larger clone is just one base distant, this may be a read error. This sequence joins TRBV11-1 and TRBJ2-1; the match to TRBD2 covers 11 bases. The CDR3 totals 16 residues. The J segment lost 6 bases and the V segment lost 8 bases, leaving 12 bases of the junction unmatched. CDR1 is SGHAT and CDR2 is FQDESV in the germline V gene (reference sequence). CDR3 in DNA: TGTGCCAGCCATGAAGAACTAGCGGGAGTTGGCAATGAGCAGTTCTTC. Amino acids: CASHEELAGVGNEQFF.

This clonotype showed up many times. CDR3 sequence (DNA): TGCGCCAGCAGCGCTCTAGCGGGAGAGGTAGAGACCCAGTACTTC. Its translation is CASSALAGEVETQYF. The rearrangement links TRBV5-1 to TRBJ2-5, with 10 bases fitting TRBD2. Germline CDR1 and CDR2: SGHRS and YFSETQ. CDR3 length equals 15 residues. With 4 bases clipped from V and 4 bases from J, the junction kept 7 bases outside the gene matches.

CDR3 DNA: TGCAGTGCTAGTCCCCTAGCGGGTTTAAATGAGCAGTTCTTC. Its protein product is CSASPLAGLNEQFF. This rearrangement joins TRBV20-1 to TRBJ2-1; 8 nucleotides align to TRBD2. The CDR3 is made up of 14 amino acids. From germline, CDR1 is DFQATT and CDR2 SNEGSKA (reference sequence). Unmatched junction bases numbered 8, after V lost 3 bases and J lost 7 bases.

This clonotype was detected only a few times. This chain joins TRBV6-2 or TRBV6-3 and TRBJ2-1; D may be TRBD2 (5 bases). Germline V lookup: CDR1 MNHEY, CDR2 SVGEGT. V lost 5 bases and J 8 bases, leaving 25 bases between the germline ends. CDR3 length: 17 amino acids. The CDR3 DNA reads as TGTGCCAGCAGTGAACTTGTAGCTAGCTACGGAAGGCATGAGCAGTTCTTC. This gives the protein CASSELVASYGRHEQFF.

This clonotype was picked up many times. The chain's CDR3 is CASSLFGDSNEQFF. The DNA of the CDR3 is TGTGCCAGCAGCTTATTCGGGGACAGCAATGAGCAGTTCTTC. The J gene is TRBJ2-1, the V gene TRBV7-9; 7 bases fit TRBD1. Germline trimming cut 2 bases from V and 6 bases from J; bases unmatched to any gene: 4. The CDR3 consists of 14 residues. Germline lookup yields CDR1 SEHNR and CDR2 FQNEAQ (reference sequence).

On this clonotype itself: A clone one base away is much larger, so this may be a read error. This chain links TRBV24-1 with TRBJ2-3; D is tentatively TRBD1 or TRBD2 (5 bases each). There are 16 residues in the CDR3. Germline CDR1 and CDR2: KGHDR and SFDVKD. Trimming took 4 bases from V and 2 from J, leaving 15 bases between them. The CDR3 DNA is TGTGCCACCAGTGAACACAGGAGAGACTACACAGATACGCAGTATTTT. This sequence encodes CATSEHRRDYTDTQYF.

This clonotype was found many times. The chain uses TRBV13 and TRBJ2-7; D ambiguous. The CDR3 totals 12 residues. V was trimmed by 5 bases and J by 6 bases, leaving 11 bases between them. Germline lookup yields CDR1 PRHDT and CDR2 FYEKMQ (reference sequence). CDR3 residues: CASSLFVGEQYF. The CDR3, as DNA: TGTGCCAGCAGCCTTTTTGTGGGCGAGCAGTACTTC.

In this sample, this clonotype turned up a few times. The chain has TRBV20-1 and TRBJ2-7; D is tentatively TRBD1 or TRBD2 (5 bases each). The CDR3 totals 13 residues. Trimming removed 5 bases from V and 3 bases from J, with 14 bases in between. CDR1 DFQATT and CDR2 SNEGSKA come from the germline V gene (reference sequence). In nucleotides, the CDR3 is TGCAGTGCTTCCGGGACGGGTTACTACGAGCAGTACTTC. It encodes CSASGTGYYEQYF.

This clonotype was recorded at least ten times. The V gene is TRBV12-3 or TRBV12-4, the J gene TRBJ1-5, with 8 bases lining up with TRBD1. V was pared by 7 bases and J by 4 bases, with 9 bases of the junction left unmatched. The CDR3 is 15 amino acids. The CDR3 loop is CASTIQGVSNQPQHF. For the CDR3, the DNA is TGTGCCAGCACTATACAGGGGGTATCAAATCAGCCCCAGCATTTT.